In this sample, the clone carrying this T cell receptor (beta chain) turned up many times. Its antigen is unknown. Germline values: CDR1 SNHLY, CDR2 FYNNEI. The CDR3 runs to 18 residues. V lost 5 bases, J lost 2 bases, and 9 bases stayed unmatched. The data were taken from a study of T-cell memory formation after mild COVID-19. Study overall: There were largely donor-specific TCR clusters. Study-wide findings and caveats: Mainly in CM and EM were contracting CD4+ clones; CD8+ were in EMRA. Second-wave clones reaching peak frequency on day 37 lacked confirmed SARS-CoV-2 specificity.

A single record per CDR3 protein comes from TCRdb applying MiXCR to the 5' RACE reads. The profile shows fewer than 200,000 distinct CDR3 sequences, under 20% of them singletons. The source material was PBMCs or a T cell subset sorted from them (not recorded which). The chain couples TRBV2 to TRBJ2-2; 12 bases map to TRBD2. The TCR was taken from a man aged 18 to 30 who had mild COVID-19 (a few samples of this study predate the infection). Cell type and time point are not known. The CDR3 nucleotides read TGTGCCAGCAGTTCCCTAGCGGGGGGGCCGGCAAACACCGGGGAGCTGTTTTTT. This codes for CASSSLAGGPANTGELFF. Drawing the rest from reference TRBV2 and TRBJ2-2, the complete variable domain is EPEVTQTPSHQVTQMGQEVILRCVPISNHLYFYWYRQILGQKVEFLVSFYNNEISEKSEIFDDQFSVERPDGSNFTLKIRSTKLEDSAMYFCASSSLAGGPANTGELFFGEGSRLTVL.